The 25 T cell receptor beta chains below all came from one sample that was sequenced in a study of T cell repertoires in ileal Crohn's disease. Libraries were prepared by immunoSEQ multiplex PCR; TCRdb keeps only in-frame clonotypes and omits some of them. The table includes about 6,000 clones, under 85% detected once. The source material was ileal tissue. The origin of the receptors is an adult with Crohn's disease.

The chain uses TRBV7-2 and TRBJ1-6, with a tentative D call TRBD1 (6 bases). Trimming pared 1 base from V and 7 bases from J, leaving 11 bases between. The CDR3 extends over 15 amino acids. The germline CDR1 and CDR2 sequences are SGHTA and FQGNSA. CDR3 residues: CASSLEPGHNSPLHF. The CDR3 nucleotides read TGTGCCAGCAGCTTAGAGCCGGGACACAATTCACCCCTCCACTTT.

This CDR3 is CASPPAVMRTSGATDTQYF. As DNA, the CDR3 is TGTGCCAGCCCCCCGGCGGTTATGCGGACTAGCGGGGCCACAGATACGCAGTATTTT. V is TRBV28 and J is TRBJ2-3; the match to TRBD2 covers 12 bases. Germline assignment: CDR1 MDHEN and CDR2 SYDVKM. V lost 8 bases to trimming and J lost 2 bases; unmatched junction nucleotides: 17. CDR3 length: 19 residues.

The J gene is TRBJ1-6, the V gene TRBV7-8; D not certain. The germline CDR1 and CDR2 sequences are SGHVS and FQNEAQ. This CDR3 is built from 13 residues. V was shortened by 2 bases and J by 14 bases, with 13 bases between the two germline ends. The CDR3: CASSLSAGLALHF. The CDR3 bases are TGTGCCAGCAGCTTAAGCGCCGGGTTGGCCCTCCACTTT.

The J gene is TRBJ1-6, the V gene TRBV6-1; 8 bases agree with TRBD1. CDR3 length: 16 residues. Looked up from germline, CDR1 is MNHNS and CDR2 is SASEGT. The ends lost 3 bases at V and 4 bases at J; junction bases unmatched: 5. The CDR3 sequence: CASSELDRGYNSPLHF. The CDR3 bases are TGTGCCAGCAGTGAGTTAGACAGGGGTTATAATTCACCCCTCCACTTT.

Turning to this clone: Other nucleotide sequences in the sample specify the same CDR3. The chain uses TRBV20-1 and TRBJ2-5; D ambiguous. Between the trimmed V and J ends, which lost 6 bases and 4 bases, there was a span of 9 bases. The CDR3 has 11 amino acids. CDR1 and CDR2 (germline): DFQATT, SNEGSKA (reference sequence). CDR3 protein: CSARPLETQYF. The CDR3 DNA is TGCAGTGCAAGACCCCTAGAGACCCAGTACTTC.

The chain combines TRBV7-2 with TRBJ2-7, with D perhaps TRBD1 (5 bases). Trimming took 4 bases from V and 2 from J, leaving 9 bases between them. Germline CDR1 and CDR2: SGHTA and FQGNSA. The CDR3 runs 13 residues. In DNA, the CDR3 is TGTGCCAGCAGCTCCCGACAGACCTACGAGCAGTACTTC. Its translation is CASSSRQTYEQYF.

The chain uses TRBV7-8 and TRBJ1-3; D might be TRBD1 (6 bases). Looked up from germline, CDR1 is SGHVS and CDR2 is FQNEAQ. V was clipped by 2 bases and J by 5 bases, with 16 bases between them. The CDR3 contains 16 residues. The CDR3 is CASSLMGAAIRNTIYF. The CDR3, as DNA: TGTGCCAGCAGCTTAATGGGGGCTGCTATCCGAAACACCATATATTTT.

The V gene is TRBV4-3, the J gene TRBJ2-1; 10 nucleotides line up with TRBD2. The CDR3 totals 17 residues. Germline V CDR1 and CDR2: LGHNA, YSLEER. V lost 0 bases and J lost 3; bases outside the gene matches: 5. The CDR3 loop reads CASSQDALAGVYNEQFF. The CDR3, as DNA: TGCGCCAGCAGCCAAGATGCCCTAGCGGGGGTCTACAATGAGCAGTTCTTC.

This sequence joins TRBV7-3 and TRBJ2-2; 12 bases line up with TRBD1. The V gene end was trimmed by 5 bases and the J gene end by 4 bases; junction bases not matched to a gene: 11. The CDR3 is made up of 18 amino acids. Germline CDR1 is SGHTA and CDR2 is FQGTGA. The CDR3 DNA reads TGTGCCAGCAGCCCGCGGCCCGGGACAGGGGGCCTCACCGGGGAGCTGTTTTTT. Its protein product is CASSPRPGTGGLTGELFF.

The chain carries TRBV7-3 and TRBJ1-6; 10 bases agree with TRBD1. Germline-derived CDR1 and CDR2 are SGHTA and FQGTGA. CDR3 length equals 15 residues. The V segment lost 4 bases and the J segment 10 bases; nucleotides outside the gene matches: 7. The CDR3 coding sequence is TGTGCCAGCAGCTCCTCGGGACAGGGGTCCTCACCCCTCCACTTT. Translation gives CASSSSGQGSSPLHF.

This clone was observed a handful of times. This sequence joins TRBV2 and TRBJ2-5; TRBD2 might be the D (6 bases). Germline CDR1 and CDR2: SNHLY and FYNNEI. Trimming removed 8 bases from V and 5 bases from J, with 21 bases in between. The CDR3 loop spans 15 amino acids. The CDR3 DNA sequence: TGTGCCAGCCTGCGGGACCCTTCGGTGGTGGAGACCCAGTACTTC. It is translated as CASLRDPSVVETQYF. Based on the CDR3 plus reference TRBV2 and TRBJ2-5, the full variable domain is EPEVTQTPSHQVTQMGQEVILRCVPISNHLYFYWYRQILGQKVEFLVSFYNNEISEKSEIFDDQFSVERPDGSNFTLKIRSTKLEDSAMYFCASLRDPSVVETQYFGPGTRLLVL.

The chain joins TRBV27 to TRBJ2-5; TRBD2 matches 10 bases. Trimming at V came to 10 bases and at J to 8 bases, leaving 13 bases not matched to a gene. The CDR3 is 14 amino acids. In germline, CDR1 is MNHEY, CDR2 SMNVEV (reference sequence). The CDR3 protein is CATRSGGVIGTQYF. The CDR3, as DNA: TGTGCCACCCGGAGCGGGGGGGTCATCGGAACCCAGTACTTC.

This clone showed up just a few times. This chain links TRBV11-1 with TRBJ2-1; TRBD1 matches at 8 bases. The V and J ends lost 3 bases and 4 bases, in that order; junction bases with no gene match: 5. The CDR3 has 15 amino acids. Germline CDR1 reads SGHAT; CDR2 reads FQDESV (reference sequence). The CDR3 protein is CASSLRQGFYNEQFF. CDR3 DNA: TGTGCCAGCAGCTTGCGACAGGGGTTTTACAATGAGCAGTTCTTC.

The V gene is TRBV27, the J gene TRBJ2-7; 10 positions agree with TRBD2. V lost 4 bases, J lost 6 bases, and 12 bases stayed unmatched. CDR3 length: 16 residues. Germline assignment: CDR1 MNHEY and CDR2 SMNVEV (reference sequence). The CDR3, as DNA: TGTGCCAGCAGTTCCCCTCGGGTAGCGGGGGGCTCCGAGCAGTACTTC. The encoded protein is CASSSPRVAGGSEQYF.

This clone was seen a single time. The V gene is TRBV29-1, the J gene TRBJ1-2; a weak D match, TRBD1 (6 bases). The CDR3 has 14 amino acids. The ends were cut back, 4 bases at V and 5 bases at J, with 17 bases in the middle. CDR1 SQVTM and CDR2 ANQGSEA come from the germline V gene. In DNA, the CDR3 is TGCAGCGTTGGAGGGGGAGCTAAGAAGTATGGCTACACCTTC. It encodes CSVGGGAKKYGYTF.

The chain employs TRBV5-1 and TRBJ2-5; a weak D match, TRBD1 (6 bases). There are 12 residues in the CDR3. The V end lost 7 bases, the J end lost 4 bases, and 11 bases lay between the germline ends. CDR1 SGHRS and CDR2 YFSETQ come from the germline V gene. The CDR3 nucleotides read TGCGCCAGCTCAGGGGCAGTAGAGACCCAGTACTTC. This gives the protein CASSGAVETQYF.

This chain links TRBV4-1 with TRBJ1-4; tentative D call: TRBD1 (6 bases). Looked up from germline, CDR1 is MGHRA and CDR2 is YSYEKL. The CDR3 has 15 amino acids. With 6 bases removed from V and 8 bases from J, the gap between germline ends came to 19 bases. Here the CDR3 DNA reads TGCGCCAGCAGGCGGGGGGCCCAAACCGGGGAAAAACTGTTTTTT. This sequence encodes CASRRGAQTGEKLFF.

The CDR3 bases are TGTGCCAGCAGTTTACCGGGTCTCTCCTATAATTCACCCCTCCACTTT. Protein: CASSLPGLSYNSPLHF. This chain joins TRBV28 and TRBJ1-6; D is unclear. The germline V gene has CDR1 MDHEN and CDR2 SYDVKM. The CDR3 covers 16 residues. The germline V and J ends were trimmed by 2 bases and 0 bases, with 8 bases remaining between them.

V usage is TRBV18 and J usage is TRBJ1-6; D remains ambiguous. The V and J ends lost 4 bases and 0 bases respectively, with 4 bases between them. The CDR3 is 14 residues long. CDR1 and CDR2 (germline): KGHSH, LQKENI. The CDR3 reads CASSLSSYNSPLHF. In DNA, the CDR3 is TGTGCCAGCTCACTGAGCTCCTATAATTCACCCCTCCACTTT.

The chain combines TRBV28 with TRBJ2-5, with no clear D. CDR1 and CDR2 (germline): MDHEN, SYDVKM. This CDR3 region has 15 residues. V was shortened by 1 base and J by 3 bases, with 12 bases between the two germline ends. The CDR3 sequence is CASSLSRVAKETQYF. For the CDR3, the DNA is TGTGCCAGCAGTTTATCCCGGGTCGCAAAAGAGACCCAGTACTTC. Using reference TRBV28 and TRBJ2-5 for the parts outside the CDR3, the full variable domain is DVKVTQSSRYLVKRTGEKVFLECVQDMDHENMFWYRQDPGLGLRLIYFSYDVKMKEKGDIPEGYSVSREKKERFSLILESASTNQTSMYLCASSLSRVAKETQYFGPGTRLLVL.

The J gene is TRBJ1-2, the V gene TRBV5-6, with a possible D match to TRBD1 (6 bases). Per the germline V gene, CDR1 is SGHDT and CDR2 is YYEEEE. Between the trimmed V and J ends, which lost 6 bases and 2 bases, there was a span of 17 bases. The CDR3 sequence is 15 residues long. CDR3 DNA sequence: TGTGCCAGCACTCTGGGCGGGGGCCGGAACTATGGCTACACCTTC. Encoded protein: CASTLGGGRNYGYTF.

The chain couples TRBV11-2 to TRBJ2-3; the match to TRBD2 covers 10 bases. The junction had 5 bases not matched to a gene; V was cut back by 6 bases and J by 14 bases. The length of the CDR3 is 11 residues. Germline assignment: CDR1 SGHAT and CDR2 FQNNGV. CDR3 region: CASRSAGGPYF. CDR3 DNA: TGTGCCAGCAGGTCAGCGGGGGGGCCGTATTTT. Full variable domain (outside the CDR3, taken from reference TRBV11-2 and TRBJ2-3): EAGVAQSPRYKIIEKRQSVAFWCNPISGHATLYWYQQILGQGPKLLIQFQNNGVVDDSQLPKDRFSAERLKGVDSTLKIQPAKLEDSAVYLCASRSAGGPYFGPGTRLTVL.

The CDR3 nucleotides are TGTGCCAGCAGTTTCGACAGGGGGAATGGCTACACCTTC. It codes for CASSFDRGNGYTF. The chain joins TRBV28 to TRBJ1-2; 9 nucleotides agree with TRBD1. V trimming: 3 bases; J trimming: 6 bases; junction bases outside the gene matches: 2. The germline V gene encodes CDR1 MDHEN and CDR2 SYDVKM. The CDR3 extends over 13 amino acids.

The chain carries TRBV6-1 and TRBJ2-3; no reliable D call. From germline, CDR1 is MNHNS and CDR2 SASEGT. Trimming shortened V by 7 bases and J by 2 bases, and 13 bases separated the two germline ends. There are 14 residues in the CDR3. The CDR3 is CASMLSLATDTQYF. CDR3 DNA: TGTGCCAGCATGTTGTCCCTGGCCACAGATACGCAGTATTTT.

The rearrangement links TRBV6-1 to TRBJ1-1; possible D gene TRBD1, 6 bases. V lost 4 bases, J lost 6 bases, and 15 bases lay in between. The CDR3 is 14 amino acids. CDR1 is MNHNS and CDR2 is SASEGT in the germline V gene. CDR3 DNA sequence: TGTGCCAGCAGTGGTACAGGGTCCAATGCTGAAGCTTTCTTT. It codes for CASSGTGSNAEAFF.